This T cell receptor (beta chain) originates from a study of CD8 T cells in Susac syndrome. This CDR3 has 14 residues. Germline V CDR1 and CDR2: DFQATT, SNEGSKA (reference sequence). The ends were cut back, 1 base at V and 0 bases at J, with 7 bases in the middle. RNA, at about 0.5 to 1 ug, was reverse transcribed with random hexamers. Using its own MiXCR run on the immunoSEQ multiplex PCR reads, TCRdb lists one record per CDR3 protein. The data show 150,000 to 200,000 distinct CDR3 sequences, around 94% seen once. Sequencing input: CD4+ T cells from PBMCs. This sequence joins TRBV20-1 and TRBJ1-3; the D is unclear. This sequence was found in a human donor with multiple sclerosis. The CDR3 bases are TGCAGTGCTAGAGTGGAGACCTCTGGAAACACCATATATTTT. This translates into CSARVETSGNTIYF.